What follows are 32 T cell receptor beta chains derived from one specimen sequenced in a study of blood T cell repertoires in COVID-19 (TCRdb year 2020). To prepare the library, the immunoSEQ multiplex PCR assay was applied. TCRdb took over this immuneACCESS table, retaining in-frame rearrangements with V and J assigned. Such tables are incomplete; in checked studies, under half of the missing clones stem from an unresolved V gene, and the remainder is unexplained. Counted in this sample were hundreds of thousands of clones; around 87% of them appeared once. The top ten constitute 7.2% of the sample. Source material: peripheral blood. These receptors came from a man aged 60 to 75 who had recovered from COVID-19.

The chain employs TRBV12-3 or TRBV12-4 and TRBJ1-2; D is ambiguous. The CDR3 extends over 13 amino acids. V was cut by 7 bases and J by 2 bases, with 11 bases left in between. CDR3 sequence reads: CASKSGRNYGYTF. The CDR3 DNA reads TGTGCCAGCAAATCAGGCAGAAACTATGGCTACACCTTC.

At least ten counts were recorded for this clone. J is TRBJ1-5 and V is TRBV12-3 or TRBV12-4, with no clear D. The CDR3 runs 13 residues. Trimming removed 3 bases from V and 7 bases from J, with 10 bases in between. As DNA, the CDR3 is TGTGCCAGCAGTTTTCGAGGGAAGCAGCCCCAGCATTTT. Translating gives CASSFRGKQPQHF.

The chain carries TRBV12-3 or TRBV12-4 and TRBJ2-7; 7 positions match TRBD1. With 8 bases clipped from V and 1 base from J, the junction kept 5 bases outside the gene matches. This CDR3 has 13 amino acids. The CDR3 region is CASCRDSSYEQYF. CDR3 DNA sequence: TGTGCCAGCTGCCGGGACAGTTCCTACGAGCAGTACTTC.

The V call is TRBV6-5, the J call TRBJ2-7, with a tentative D call TRBD2 (5 bases). The germline CDR1 and CDR2 sequences are MNHEY and SVGAGI. This CDR3 has 16 residues. V lost 0 bases, J lost 7 bases, and 19 bases lay in between. The CDR3 reads CASSYSFRELPLEQYF. The CDR3 DNA sequence: TGTGCCAGCAGTTACTCCTTCCGGGAACTCCCCTTGGAGCAGTACTTC.

CDR3 DNA: TGTGCCAGCGGTCGTCGGGACAGCCCTAATGAAAAACTGTTTTTT. Its protein is CASGRRDSPNEKLFF. The genes are TRBV2 and TRBJ1-4, with 7 bases fitting TRBD1. V shed 8 bases and J 3 bases; nucleotides not matched to a gene: 9. Germline assignment: CDR1 SNHLY and CDR2 FYNNEI. The CDR3 is 15 residues long.

This chain links TRBV5-1 with TRBJ2-3; TRBD1 matches at 9 bases. V shed 4 bases, J shed 6 bases, and the junction held 6 bases outside the gene matches. Per the germline V gene, CDR1 is SGHRS and CDR2 is YFSETQ. This CDR3 is built from 14 residues. The chain's CDR3 is CASSSGQGFDTQYF. Written as DNA, the CDR3 is TGCGCCAGCAGCAGCGGACAGGGGTTTGATACGCAGTATTTT.

The chain links TRBV7-2 to TRBJ2-3, with D uncertain. Germline loops: CDR1 SGHTA, CDR2 FQGNSA. V shed 0 bases and J shed 6 bases, with 7 bases lying between them. The CDR3 sequence is 13 residues long. CDR3 nucleotide sequence: TGTGCCAGCAGCTTAGCACGGTTGGATACGCAGTATTTT. This gives the protein CASSLARLDTQYF.

The chain uses TRBV2 and TRBJ1-5, with D possibly TRBD1 on 6 matching bases. The germline CDR1 and CDR2 sequences are SNHLY and FYNNEI. This CDR3 has 16 amino acids. V was cut by 0 bases and J by 0 bases, with 9 bases left in between. The CDR3, as DNA: TGTGCCAGCAGTGAAGCGGGGGCTTATAGCAATCAGCCCCAGCATTTT. Protein: CASSEAGAYSNQPQHF.

This clone occurred once. The rearrangement joins TRBV5-1 to TRBJ2-3; 10 bases agree with TRBD1. This CDR3 has 16 amino acids. Unmatched junction bases numbered 6, after V lost 3 bases and J lost 2 bases. Per germline, CDR1 SGHRS and CDR2 YFSETQ. CDR3 sequence: CASSSGTGAATDTQYF. DNA for the CDR3: TGCGCCAGCAGCTCCGGGACAGGGGCCGCCACAGATACGCAGTATTTT.

The V call is TRBV5-6, the J call TRBJ1-2; possible D gene TRBD1, 6 bases. V was pared by 1 base and J by 6 bases, with 16 bases between. This CDR3 spans 15 amino acids. Per germline, CDR1 SGHDT and CDR2 YYEEEE. As DNA, the CDR3 is TGTGCCAGCAGCTTGTTCGGGGCCCAGGGGCATGGCTACACCTTC. Amino acids: CASSLFGAQGHGYTF.

This chain uses TRBV19 with TRBJ2-7, with 9 nucleotides matching TRBD2. Trimming at V came to 4 bases and at J to 6 bases, leaving 10 bases not matched to a gene. CDR3 length equals 15 residues. CDR1 is LNHDA, CDR2 SQIVND, per germline (reference sequence). The CDR3 spells CASSNPSGLAVEQYF. In DNA, the CDR3 is TGTGCCAGTAGTAACCCCTCGGGACTAGCCGTCGAGCAGTACTTC.

The V and J genes are TRBV7-9 and TRBJ1-2; possible D gene TRBD1, 6 bases. Trimming removed 1 base at V and 4 bases at J, with 25 bases between. The CDR3 consists of 19 residues. Germline CDR1 SEHNR, CDR2 FQNEAQ (reference sequence). In DNA, the CDR3 is TGTGCCAGCAGCTTAGACATAGACAGGACAGCCCTTTCCTCCTATGGCTACACCTTC. It yields the protein CASSLDIDRTALSSYGYTF.

This clone was counted a single time. The V call is TRBV3-1 (or the pseudogene TRBV3-2), the J call TRBJ2-2, with 14 nucleotides matching TRBD2. Losses at the gene ends were 4 bases for V and 2 bases for J; bases not matched to a gene: 6. Germline CDR1 is LGHDT and CDR2 is YNNKEL (reference sequence). The CDR3 runs 18 residues. The CDR3 nucleotides read TGTGCCAGCAGCCGAGTGACTAGCGGGGGGGGTAACACCGGGGAGCTGTTTTTT. Translated, it gives CASSRVTSGGGNTGELFF.

The CDR3 DNA is TGTGCCAGCAGTTTCTTGGACAGAACGGTTCAGCCCCAGCATTTT. It specifies CASSFLDRTVQPQHF. The chain couples TRBV28 to TRBJ1-5, with D maybe TRBD1 (6 bases). The CDR3 covers 15 residues. The ends were cut back, 3 bases at V and 6 bases at J, with 15 bases in the middle. Germline lookup yields CDR1 MDHEN and CDR2 SYDVKM.

The V and J genes are TRBV6-1 and TRBJ1-5; D uncertain. This CDR3 has 14 residues. Trimming pared 8 bases from V and 2 bases from J, leaving 13 bases between. The germline CDR1 and CDR2 sequences are MNHNS and SASEGT. CDR3 nucleotide sequence: TGTGCCAGCGGTTATCAGCAGGGCAATCAGCCCCAGCATTTT. Translated: CASGYQQGNQPQHF.

The chain couples TRBV6-5 to TRBJ1-5, with 7 bases identical to TRBD1. Losses at the gene ends were 6 bases for V and 2 bases for J; bases not matched to a gene: 4. The germline gives CDR1 MNHEY, CDR2 SVGAGI. CDR3 length: 14 amino acids. CDR3: CASRRDSGNQPQHF. DNA for the CDR3: TGTGCCAGCAGAAGGGACAGTGGCAATCAGCCCCAGCATTTT.

This chain links TRBV4-1 with TRBJ1-5, with D perhaps TRBD1 (6 bases). V shed 1 base and J shed 8 bases, with 12 bases lying between them. Germline assignment: CDR1 MGHRA and CDR2 YSYEKL. The CDR3 is made up of 14 amino acids. CDR3 DNA sequence: TGCGCCAGCAGCCAAGTGGGGGGGCCGGAGCCCCAGCATTTT. Protein: CASSQVGGPEPQHF.

This CDR3 is CASSRDNNQPQHF. CDR3 bases: TGTGCCAGTAGTAGGGACAACAATCAGCCCCAGCATTTT. The chain carries TRBV19 and TRBJ1-5, with D possibly TRBD1 on 6 matching bases. This CDR3 has 13 residues. The germline V gene has CDR1 LNHDA and CDR2 SQIVND (reference sequence). V was cut by 4 bases and J by 3 bases, with 7 bases left in between.

In nucleotides, the CDR3 is TGTGCCAGCAGCCTCGGGAAGACCCAGTACTTC. Translating gives CASSLGKTQYF. V gene TRBV12-1 combines with J gene TRBJ2-5; the D call of TRBD2 is as the table states it, not checked on the DNA. TRBV12-1 represents a pseudogene. This CDR3 region has 11 residues.

The chain uses TRBV24-1 and TRBJ1-1; 7 nucleotides line up with TRBD1. Germline V gene data show CDR1 as KGHDR and CDR2 as SFDVKD. The junction had 7 bases not matched to a gene; V was cut back by 3 bases and J by 4 bases. This CDR3 is built from 15 residues. The CDR3 sequence is CATSDPQGKGTEAFF. CDR3 sequence (DNA): TGTGCCACCAGTGATCCACAGGGGAAGGGCACTGAAGCTTTCTTT.

The rearrangement links TRBV9 to TRBJ2-7, with TRBD2 matching 9 bases. There are 15 residues in the CDR3. Germline-derived CDR1 and CDR2 are SGDLS and YYNGEE. The J segment lost 4 bases and the V segment lost 0 bases, leaving 5 bases of the junction unmatched. The CDR3 DNA reads TGTGCCAGCAGCGTAGGAGGCGGGGGGGCTTACGAGCAGTACTTC. Encoded protein: CASSVGGGGAYEQYF.

CDR3 sequence (DNA): TGTGCCAGCAGTTTCGGGGGGCCCAACTATGGCTACACCTTC. Its protein is CASSFGGPNYGYTF. The chain couples TRBV27 to TRBJ1-2; D perhaps matches TRBD1 (6 bases). This CDR3 spans 14 amino acids. V shed 3 bases and J shed 2 bases, with 10 bases lying between them. CDR1 and CDR2 from the germline V gene are MNHEY and SMNVEV (reference sequence).

This chain links TRBV5-1 with TRBJ1-4, with a possible D match to TRBD1 (5 bases). V lost 1 base, J lost 3 bases, and 7 bases lay in between. Germline CDR1 SGHRS, CDR2 YFSETQ. The CDR3 length is 14 residues. The CDR3 DNA reads as TGCGCCAGCAGCTTGTCGACAGCTAATGAAAAACTGTTTTTT. The encoded protein is CASSLSTANEKLFF.

The chain uses TRBV14 and TRBJ2-2; tentatively, D is TRBD1 (6 bases). V was trimmed by 4 bases and J by 4 bases, leaving 16 bases between them. Germline V gives CDR1 SGHDN, CDR2 FVKESK. The CDR3 is made up of 16 amino acids. This CDR3 reads CASSRGQASFTGELFF. The DNA of the CDR3 is TGTGCCAGCAGCCGGGGGCAGGCGTCTTTCACCGGGGAGCTGTTTTTT.

The rearrangement uses TRBV7-8 and TRBJ1-3, with D possibly TRBD1 on 6 matching bases. CDR1 SGHVS and CDR2 FQNEAQ come from the germline V gene. With 6 bases removed from V and 0 bases from J, the gap between germline ends came to 12 bases. This CDR3 is 15 amino acids long. CDR3 residues: CASRSRGFSGNTIYF. CDR3 nucleotides: TGTGCCAGCAGATCAAGGGGGTTCTCTGGAAACACCATATATTTT.

The CDR3 region has the DNA TGTGCCAGCGGGCGGGGCAGCTTCTCAACTAATGAAAAACTGTTTTTT. Encoded protein: CASGRGSFSTNEKLFF. The chain is built from TRBV3-1 (or the pseudogene TRBV3-2) and TRBJ1-4; possibly TRBD1 for D (5 bases). Germline V gives CDR1 LGHDT, CDR2 YNNKEL (reference sequence). The CDR3 is made up of 16 amino acids. Trimming removed 8 bases at V and 0 bases at J, with 16 bases between.

This chain uses TRBV7-2 with TRBJ2-3; 7 positions match TRBD2. Germline V CDR1 and CDR2: SGHTA, FQGNSA. With V trimmed by 5 bases and J by 2 bases, 4 bases remained unmatched. The CDR3 covers 14 residues. The CDR3 region is CASSGGGYTDTQYF. The CDR3 region has the DNA TGTGCCAGCAGCGGGGGGGGATACACAGATACGCAGTATTTT.

The table lists this clone with a count of one. This chain joins TRBV2 and TRBJ2-1; weak D call: TRBD1 (6 bases). The CDR3 extends over 15 amino acids. Germline V gene lookup returns CDR1 SNHLY and CDR2 FYNNEI. V was pared by 6 bases and J by 0 bases, with 12 bases between. CDR3 in amino acids: CASSGTQTSYNEQFF. CDR3 nucleotides: TGTGCCAGCAGCGGGACACAAACCTCCTACAATGAGCAGTTCTTC.

The V gene is TRBV30, the J gene TRBJ2-7; D is ambiguous. There are 14 residues in the CDR3. V shed 2 bases and J shed 0 bases, with 11 bases lying between them. The germline V gene has CDR1 GTSNPN and CDR2 SVGIG (reference sequence). The CDR3 DNA is TGTGCCTGGAGTTCCGACTCATACTCCTACGAGCAGTACTTC. It specifies CAWSSDSYSYEQYF.

J is TRBJ2-7 and V is TRBV3-1 (or the pseudogene TRBV3-2); D not certain. Germline V lookup: CDR1 LGHDT, CDR2 YNNKEL (reference sequence). This CDR3 has 12 residues. The V and J ends lost 0 bases and 9 bases respectively, with 9 bases between them. CDR3 nucleotides: TGTGCCAGCAGCCAAGAGCCACGCGTGCAGTACTTC. Its translation: CASSQEPRVQYF.

The chain couples TRBV29-1 to TRBJ1-2; D is possibly TRBD1 (6 bases). The CDR3 spans 13 residues. CDR1 is SQVTM and CDR2 is ANQGSEA in the germline V gene. V gave up 5 bases and J gave up 1 base, with 11 bases separating them. The CDR3 nucleotides are TGCAGCGTTTGGACAGCCTTTAACTATGGCTACACCTTC. Translation gives CSVWTAFNYGYTF.

CDR3 sequence reads: CASSHGGRVRDEQFF. CDR3 nucleotide sequence: TGTGCCAGCAGCCATGGGGGCAGGGTTCGGGATGAGCAGTTCTTC. This chain joins TRBV11-2 and TRBJ2-1, with D possibly TRBD1 on 6 matching bases. The CDR3 length is 15 residues. V was shortened by 5 bases and J by 8 bases, with 19 bases between the two germline ends. Germline CDR1 reads SGHAT; CDR2 reads FQNNGV.